This TCR beta chain was identified in a study of control samples from healthy donors and cancer patients. Germline-derived CDR1 and CDR2 are LNHDA and SQIVND (reference sequence). V was shortened by 10 bases and J by 9 bases, with 13 bases between the two germline ends. This CDR3 spans 11 amino acids. Clones were sequenced by immunoSEQ multiplex PCR, and TCRdb holds only the in-frame ones, with some missing. The data show about 42,000 clones, with around four fifths seen just once and less than 55% held by the top ten. The TCR comes from a man aged 55 to 70 in good health. This chain links TRBV19 with TRBJ1-5; unclear D gene. The sequencing input was blood. The DNA for the CDR3 is TGTGCCATCCTAGTTCCCCGGCCCCAGCATTTT. Its protein product is CAILVPRPQHF.